This T cell receptor (beta chain) was sequenced for a study of shared clonotypes between healthy human individuals. The method was immunoSEQ multiplex PCR; TCRdb's version includes in-frame clones alone and lacks a portion of them. The table includes under 600,000 clones, about 75% detected once. Germline lookup yields CDR1 GTSNPN and CDR2 SVGIG (reference sequence). CDR3 length: 13 amino acids. V lost 4 bases, J lost 8 bases, and 9 bases stayed unmatched. The source of this sequence is a middle-aged woman in good health. Some clones in this sample may be carry-over from other donors' samples. Specimen: PBMCs. The J gene is TRBJ1-1, the V gene TRBV30; 8 bases are a match to TRBD1. The DNA of the CDR3 is TGTGCCTGGAATCTAGGAAGGACAGGGGAAGCTTTCTTT. The encoded protein is CAWNLGRTGEAFF.